The 25 T cell receptor beta chains below were found in one sample sequenced in a study of blood T cell repertoires in COVID-19. Produced via immunoSEQ multiplex PCR; TCRdb's table is partial and in-frame only. The table includes about 210,000 clones, 65% to 90% detected once. The sample consisted of peripheral blood. The receptors stem from a man aged 45 to 65 with COVID-19, enrolled during active disease.

V is TRBV19 and J is TRBJ2-1, with TRBD1 as a possible D gene (5 bases). CDR1 LNHDA and CDR2 SQIVND come from the germline V gene (reference sequence). The CDR3 runs 14 residues. V shed 3 bases and J shed 6 bases, with 12 bases lying between them. The CDR3 nucleotides read TGTGCCAGTAGTATCGGGCCAGGGATCAATGAGCAGTTCTTC. Protein sequence: CASSIGPGINEQFF.

The rearrangement uses TRBV5-1 and TRBJ2-1; TRBD1 matches at 9 bases. With 5 bases clipped from V and 8 bases from J, the junction kept 8 bases outside the gene matches. Per the germline V gene, CDR1 is SGHRS and CDR2 is YFSETQ. The CDR3 is made up of 14 amino acids. The CDR3 nucleotides read TGCGCCAGCAGGTCCGGGACAGGGATCGATGAGCAGTTCTTC. As protein: CASRSGTGIDEQFF.

The V call is TRBV3-1 (or the pseudogene TRBV3-2), the J call TRBJ1-1; D gene unclear. Germline V lookup: CDR1 LGHDT, CDR2 YNNKEL (reference sequence). The CDR3 length is 15 residues. V gave up 0 bases and J gave up 1 base, with 9 bases separating them. The CDR3 bases are TGTGCCAGCAGCCAAGATCACGCGGGGAACACTGAAGCTTTCTTT. Protein sequence: CASSQDHAGNTEAFF.

The chain is built from TRBV3-1 (or the pseudogene TRBV3-2) and TRBJ1-4, with TRBD1 matching over 8 bases. This CDR3 is 16 amino acids long. From germline, CDR1 is LGHDT and CDR2 YNNKEL (reference sequence). With 5 bases clipped from V and 8 bases from J, the junction kept 13 bases outside the gene matches. CDR3 region: CASSANLDRGEEKLFF. The CDR3 DNA sequence: TGTGCCAGCAGCGCTAACCTTGACAGGGGTGAGGAAAAACTGTTTTTT.

This chain connects TRBV2 to TRBJ2-3; 8 bases are a match to TRBD2. The CDR3 extends over 15 amino acids. V dropped 5 bases and J dropped 2; count of bases not matched to a gene: 6. Germline CDR1 and CDR2: SNHLY and FYNNEI. The CDR3 DNA sequence: TGTGCCAGCAGTCCGGCGGGGGGCTACACAGATACGCAGTATTTT. It is translated as CASSPAGGYTDTQYF.

The rearrangement links TRBV30 to TRBJ2-6; perhaps TRBD1 as D (6 bases). The CDR3 runs to 14 residues. Germline lookup yields CDR1 GTSNPN and CDR2 SVGIG (reference sequence). Trimming removed 5 bases at V and 2 bases at J, with 10 bases between. CDR3 protein: CAWSTGTGANVLTF. In nucleotides, the CDR3 is TGTGCCTGGTCCACAGGGACTGGGGCCAACGTCCTGACTTTC. The entire variable domain, with the rest obtained from reference TRBV30 and TRBJ2-6, is as follows: SQTIHQWPATLVQPVGSPLSLECTVEGTSNPNLYWYRQAAGRGLQLLFYSVGIGQISSEVPQNLSASRPQDRQFILSSKKLLLSDSGFYLCAWSTGTGANVLTFGAGSRLTVL.

J is TRBJ1-1 and V is TRBV16, with D hard to call. Trimming shortened V by 0 bases and J by 8 bases, and 10 bases separated the two germline ends. The CDR3 has 13 residues. The germline V gene has CDR1 KGHSY and CDR2 FQNENV. The CDR3 protein is CASSQSIAWEAFF. The DNA of the CDR3 is TGTGCCAGCAGCCAATCGATAGCCTGGGAAGCTTTCTTT. Using reference TRBV16 and TRBJ1-1 for the parts outside the CDR3, the full variable domain is GEEVAQTPKHLVRGEGQKAKLYCAPIKGHSYVFWYQQVLKNEFKFLISFQNENVFDETGMPKERFSAKCLPNSPCSLEIQATKLEDSAVYFCASSQSIAWEAFFGQGTRLTVV.

In regard to this clone: Sequence at one end of the junction differs from germline and may be a read error. This chain joins TRBV7-7 and TRBJ2-2; 9 positions agree with TRBD2. Germline CDR1 and CDR2: SSHAT and FNYEAQ (reference sequence). This CDR3 is built from 16 residues. CDR3 in amino acids: CASSSLAGANTGELFF. The CDR3 region has the DNA TGTGCTAGCAGCTCTTTAGCGGGGGCGAACACCGGGGAGCTGTTTTTT.

The chain joins TRBV5-6 to TRBJ2-1, with D possibly being TRBD1 (6 bases). Per the germline V gene, CDR1 is SGHDT and CDR2 is YYEEEE. CDR3 length equals 14 residues. V lost 0 bases and J lost 5, with 9 bases in between. The CDR3, as DNA: TGTGCCAGCAGCTTGGTAAACAGGGACAATGAGCAGTTCTTC. As protein: CASSLVNRDNEQFF.

The rearrangement joins TRBV6-5 to TRBJ2-7; 10 bases line up with TRBD2. In germline, CDR1 is MNHEY, CDR2 SVGAGI. The CDR3 length is 15 residues. After removal of 6 bases from V and 2 bases from J, the junction contained 7 bases not matched to a gene. The CDR3 is CASSPSSGGPYEQYF. The CDR3 nucleotides are TGTGCCAGCAGCCCCTCTAGCGGGGGCCCCTACGAGCAGTACTTC.

In this sample, this clone turned up once. V is TRBV29-1 and J is TRBJ2-7; 11 nucleotides line up with TRBD1. Germline trimming cut 7 bases from V and 2 bases from J; bases unmatched to any gene: 10. This CDR3 is built from 15 residues. CDR1 and CDR2 (germline): SQVTM, ANQGSEA. The CDR3 is CSASQGTGGTYEQYF. The CDR3, as DNA: TGCAGCGCCTCCCAGGGGACAGGGGGAACCTACGAGCAGTACTTC.

The genes are TRBV6-5 and TRBJ2-4, with 8 bases that match TRBD1. The V gene's germline CDR1 is MNHEY and CDR2 SVGAGI. The J segment lost 6 bases and the V segment lost 7 bases, leaving 8 bases of the junction unmatched. The CDR3 sequence is 14 residues long. The CDR3 loop is CASTTSGQGNIQYF. The CDR3 nucleotides read TGTGCCAGCACCACCAGCGGACAGGGAAACATTCAGTACTTC.

The rearrangement uses TRBV29-1 and TRBJ1-6, with 9 bases identical to TRBD1. The CDR3 length is 13 residues. V was clipped by 8 bases and J by 7 bases; unmatched bases: 6. CDR1 and CDR2 from the germline V gene are SQVTM and ANQGSEA. The CDR3 is CSIRTGANSPLHF. For the CDR3, the DNA is TGCAGCATACGGACAGGGGCGAATTCACCCCTCCACTTT.

The chain carries TRBV5-5 and TRBJ1-5; no reliable D call. The germline V gene has CDR1 SGHKS and CDR2 YYEKEE (reference sequence). V was shortened by 2 bases and J by 2 bases, with 8 bases between the two germline ends. The CDR3 extends over 14 amino acids. The CDR3 spells CASSFVSGNQPQHF. DNA for the CDR3: TGTGCCAGCAGCTTTGTGTCGGGCAATCAGCCCCAGCATTTT. The entire variable domain, with the rest obtained from reference TRBV5-5 and TRBJ1-5, is as follows: DAGVTQSPTHLIKTRGQQVTLRCSPISGHKSVSWYQQVLGQGPQFIFQYYEKEERGRGNFPDRFSARQFPNYSSELNVNALLLGDSALYLCASSFVSGNQPQHFGDGTRLSIL.

As for this clone: One end of the junction does not line up with germline, which may come from a read error. This chain joins TRBV7-7 and TRBJ1-3; D uncertain. CDR1 is SSHAT and CDR2 is FNYEAQ in the germline V gene (reference sequence). The CDR3 is made up of 15 amino acids. This CDR3 is CASSPAANPGNTIYF. CDR3 coding DNA: TGTGCTAGCAGCCCCGCTGCGAATCCTGGAAACACCATATATTTT.

The chain is built from TRBV6-1 and TRBJ1-3; D perhaps matches TRBD1 (6 bases). V was trimmed by 1 base and J by 0 bases, leaving 10 bases between them. Looked up from germline, CDR1 is MNHNS and CDR2 is SASEGT. The CDR3 has 16 amino acids. The CDR3 DNA sequence: TGTGCCAGCAGTGAAGACAGGGCCTTCTCTGGAAACACCATATATTTT. It codes for CASSEDRAFSGNTIYF.

CDR3 loop: CASSQRGDIYEQYF. In DNA, the CDR3 is TGCGCCAGCAGCCAACGAGGGGACATTTACGAGCAGTACTTC. The chain combines TRBV5-1 with TRBJ2-7; D possibly corresponds to TRBD1 (6 bases). This CDR3 is built from 14 residues. Germline assignment: CDR1 SGHRS and CDR2 YFSETQ. Trimming pared 4 bases from V and 4 bases from J, leaving 15 bases between.

The chain couples TRBV11-2 to TRBJ2-2; 8 bases align to TRBD2. V lost 2 bases and J lost 1; bases outside the gene matches: 3. The CDR3 loop spans 16 amino acids. Germline loops: CDR1 SGHAT, CDR2 FQNNGV. The DNA of the CDR3 is TGTGCCAGCAGCTTACATGGGACTAGGAACACCGGGGAGCTGTTTTTT. Translating gives CASSLHGTRNTGELFF.

The rearrangement links TRBV19 to TRBJ1-6; D may be TRBD1 (5 bases). The CDR3 has 14 residues. The V gene's germline CDR1 is LNHDA and CDR2 SQIVND (reference sequence). Trimming pared 4 bases from V and 7 bases from J, leaving 11 bases between. The CDR3 DNA reads TGTGCCAGTAGTACTCGGGGGGAAAATTCACCCCTCCACTTT. This gives the protein CASSTRGENSPLHF. Using reference TRBV19 and TRBJ1-6 for the parts outside the CDR3, the full variable domain is DGGITQSPKYLFRKEGQNVTLSCEQNLNHDAMYWYRQDPGQGLRLIYYSQIVNDFQKGDIAEGYSVSREKKESFPLTVTSAQKNPTAFYLCASSTRGENSPLHFGNGTRLTVT.

V gene TRBV9 combines with J gene TRBJ2-2; tentatively, D is TRBD2 (6 bases). This CDR3 has 14 amino acids. V was shortened by 6 bases and J by 4 bases, with 13 bases between the two germline ends. Per the germline V gene, CDR1 is SGDLS and CDR2 is YYNGEE. DNA for the CDR3: TGTGCCAGCACCGGGGGAATCGGCACCGGGGAGCTGTTTTTT. As protein: CASTGGIGTGELFF.

The chain couples TRBV29-1 to TRBJ1-5; D possibly corresponds to TRBD1 (6 bases). Looked up from germline, CDR1 is SQVTM and CDR2 is ANQGSEA. V was pared by 6 bases and J by 4 bases, with 13 bases between. This CDR3 comprises 13 residues. The CDR3 DNA follows: TGCAGCGTCGAACAGGGAACTAATCAGCCCCAGCATTTT. It specifies CSVEQGTNQPQHF.

The chain uses TRBV6-5 and TRBJ2-3; D is unclear. Trimming removed 2 bases from V and 2 bases from J, with 8 bases in between. Germline CDR1 is MNHEY and CDR2 is SVGAGI. The CDR3 sequence is 14 residues long. The CDR3 reads CASSYEQITDTQYF. Written as DNA, the CDR3 is TGTGCCAGCAGTTACGAACAGATCACAGATACGCAGTATTTT.

This chain uses TRBV18 with TRBJ1-4; 7 bases are a match to TRBD1. The CDR3 is 16 amino acids. The germline gives CDR1 KGHSH, CDR2 LQKENI. Trimming took 3 bases from V and 5 from J; bases not matched to a gene: 9. The CDR3 sequence: CASSPRRDRENEKLFF. The CDR3 DNA reads TGTGCCAGCTCACCGCGAAGGGACAGAGAGAATGAAAAACTGTTTTTT.

The chain couples TRBV7-8 to TRBJ2-7, with D uncertain. The V gene lost 1 base and the J gene lost 1 base, with 8 bases spanning the gap. Per the germline V gene, CDR1 is SGHVS and CDR2 is FQNEAQ. The CDR3 has 14 residues. The CDR3 region is CASSLGLSSYEQYF. The CDR3 nucleotides read TGTGCCAGCAGCTTAGGACTGTCTTCCTACGAGCAGTACTTC. The variable domain in full, with the rest retrieved from reference TRBV7-8 and TRBJ2-7, is GAGVSQSPRYKVAKRGQDVALRCDPISGHVSLFWYQQALGQGPEFLTYFQNEAQLDKSGLPSDRFFAERPEGSVSTLKIQRTQQEDSAVYLCASSLGLSSYEQYFGPGTRLTVT.

The V call is TRBV11-1, the J call TRBJ2-7; D is ambiguous. The CDR3 length is 14 residues. Germline V gene data show CDR1 as SGHAT and CDR2 as FQDESV (reference sequence). The V and J ends lost 2 bases and 6 bases respectively, with 14 bases between them. This CDR3 is CASSLTLTYGEQYF. CDR3 nucleotide sequence: TGTGCCAGCAGCTTAACTCTCACTTATGGCGAGCAGTACTTC.